The subject of this entry is one T cell receptor beta chain. Participants were aged about 18 to 89 years from 24 US areas. The data originate from a study of blood T cell repertoires in COVID-19. The overall study: The samples span acute and convalescent COVID-19 from the United States, Italy and Spain. T cells, B-cell-depleted T cells, or PBMCs supplied cDNA or gDNA.

Libraries were prepared by immunoSEQ multiplex PCR; TCRdb keeps only in-frame clonotypes and omits some of them. The repertoire consists of approximately 220,000 clones, with over 75% occurring once and the leading ten covering 6.5% to 9%. CDR3 length: 14 amino acids. Unmatched junction bases numbered 3, after V lost 3 bases and J lost 5 bases. Germline CDR1 KGHSH, CDR2 LQKENI. The chain has TRBV18 and TRBJ1-5, with TRBD1 matching 8 bases. What was sequenced was PBMCs or T cells enriched from blood (not recorded which). The source is a woman in her thirties or forties with acute COVID-19. CDR3 bases: TGTGCCAGCTCACCGGACAGGGCTGATCAGCCCCAGCATTTT. Its translation: CASSPDRADQPQHF. Filled out from reference TRBV18 and TRBJ1-5, the complete variable domain reads NAGVMQNPRHLVRRRGQEARLRCSPMKGHSHVYWYRQLPEEGLKFMVYLQKENIIDESGMPKERFSAEFPKEGPSILRIQQVVRGDSAAYFCASSPDRADQPQHFGDGTRLSIL.